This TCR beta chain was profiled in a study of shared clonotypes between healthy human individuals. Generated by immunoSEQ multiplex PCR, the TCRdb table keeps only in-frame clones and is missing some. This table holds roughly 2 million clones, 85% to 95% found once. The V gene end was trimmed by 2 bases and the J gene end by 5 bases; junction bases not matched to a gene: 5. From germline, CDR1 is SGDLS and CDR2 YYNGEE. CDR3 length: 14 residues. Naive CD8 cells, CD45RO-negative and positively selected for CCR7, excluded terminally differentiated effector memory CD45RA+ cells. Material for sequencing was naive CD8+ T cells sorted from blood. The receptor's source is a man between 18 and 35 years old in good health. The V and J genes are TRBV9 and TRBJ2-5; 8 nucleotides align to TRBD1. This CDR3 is CASSVTGDKETQYF. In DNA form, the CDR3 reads TGTGCCAGCAGCGTGACAGGGGACAAGGAGACCCAGTACTTC.